These 25 T cell receptor beta chains were all obtained from the same sample, sequenced in a study of molecular identifiers for immune sequencing clone quantification (dated by TCRdb to the late 2010s). Receptor amplification or capture employed PCR. Sequencing used an Illumina HiSeq 4000. TCRdb passed the public sequencing reads through fastp at Q25 and MiXCR, retaining productive beta sequences. A single entry per CDR3 protein holds the most common genes and DNA from its merged rows. This sample holds over 600,000 distinct CDR3 sequences; around 20% were observed only once. Clones ranked in the top ten supply around 0.9% of the sample. The sample was naive CD8+ T cells from blood, with Jurkat cell RNA spiked in. The cell subset or site label here, explained by the study, means: FACS-sorted CD8+CD4-CCR7+CD45RA+ naive T cells. These receptors all come from a human donor in good health. Some libraries in this study had Jurkat cell RNA spiked in.

There are many counts of this clonotype. The V call is TRBV5-4, the J call TRBJ2-2; D ambiguous. Deletions cut 0 bases from V and 6 bases from J, with 12 bases between. Germline CDR1 reads SGHNT; CDR2 reads YYREEE (reference sequence). CDR3 length: 15 residues. The CDR3 spells CASSLEWGGAGELFF. The CDR3 coding sequence is TGTGCCAGCAGCTTGGAGTGGGGTGGAGCCGGGGAGCTGTTTTTT.

This clonotype came up many times. V gene TRBV20-1 combines with J gene TRBJ2-7; 9 nucleotides line up with TRBD1. The CDR3 loop spans 13 amino acids. Per the germline V gene, CDR1 is DFQATT and CDR2 is SNEGSKA (reference sequence). The junction had 3 bases not matched to a gene; V was cut back by 2 bases and J by 4 bases. DNA of the CDR3: TGCAGTGCTAGATTACAGGGGGCGTACGAGCAGTACTTC. It is translated as CSARLQGAYEQYF.

V gene TRBV6-1 combines with J gene TRBJ2-7; no clear D. V gave up 7 bases and J gave up 2 bases, with 9 bases separating them. The CDR3 spans 12 residues. The V gene's germline CDR1 is MNHNS and CDR2 SASEGT. The CDR3 protein is CASIPDPYEQYF. The CDR3 region has the DNA TGTGCCAGCATTCCGGACCCCTACGAGCAGTACTTC.

This clonotype was observed at least ten times. The genes are TRBV24-1 and TRBJ2-1; D is perhaps TRBD2 (6 bases). This CDR3 is built from 13 residues. The germline gives CDR1 KGHDR, CDR2 SFDVKD. Trimming stripped 7 bases from V and 8 bases from J, with 14 bases between. CDR3 loop: CATRGGVGDEQFF. CDR3 DNA: TGTGCCACCAGGGGGGGAGTGGGCGATGAGCAGTTCTTC.

This clonotype has at least ten counts. V is TRBV18 and J is TRBJ2-7; D might be TRBD2 (6 bases). CDR1 is KGHSH, CDR2 LQKENI, per germline. V lost 3 bases, J lost 4 bases, and 16 bases lay in between. This CDR3 contains 15 residues. CDR3 residues: CASSPSLREWYEQYF. CDR3 in DNA: TGTGCCAGCTCACCTAGTCTCCGGGAGTGGTACGAGCAGTACTTC.

This clonotype has at least ten counts. The V gene is TRBV27, the J gene TRBJ2-3; a possible D gene is TRBD2 (5 bases). This CDR3 is built from 13 residues. V lost 7 bases, J lost 6 bases, and 14 bases lay in between. CDR1 and CDR2 from the germline V gene are MNHEY and SMNVEV (reference sequence). CDR3 DNA sequence: TGTGCCAGCACCCACCCGGGGAGTGATACGCAGTATTTT. Protein product: CASTHPGSDTQYF.

This clonotype has only a few counts. This CDR3 is CSADQPGEQYF. The CDR3 DNA reads TGCAGTGCAGACCAACCGGGCGAGCAGTACTTC. V and J are TRBV20-1 and TRBJ2-7; D gene unclear. The CDR3 length is 11 residues. With 6 bases removed from V and 6 bases from J, the gap between germline ends came to 12 bases. The V gene's germline CDR1 is DFQATT and CDR2 SNEGSKA (reference sequence).

This clonotype was detected ten times or more. The rearrangement links TRBV6-2 or TRBV6-3 to TRBJ1-1; D gene ambiguous. The CDR3 has 16 amino acids. Germline V gene sequence: CDR1 MNHEY, CDR2 SVGEGT. V shed 0 bases and J shed 2 bases, with 13 bases lying between them. The CDR3 region is CASSYSTDLGNTEAFF. CDR3 in DNA: TGTGCCAGCAGTTACTCCACGGACCTCGGAAACACTGAAGCTTTCTTT.

This clonotype was observed a handful of times. V gene TRBV27 combines with J gene TRBJ2-1, with D unresolved. The CDR3 sequence is 14 residues long. Deletions cut 7 bases from V and 0 bases from J, with 10 bases between. In germline, CDR1 is MNHEY, CDR2 SMNVEV (reference sequence). CDR3 coding DNA: TGTGCCAGCAAAATCCTAAGCTCCTACAATGAGCAGTTCTTC. Translated, it gives CASKILSSYNEQFF.

This clonotype has ten or more counts. As DNA, the CDR3 is TGTGCCAGCAGCAGCGGGAGGTTATACGAGCAGTACTTC. This sequence encodes CASSSGRLYEQYF. The chain employs TRBV6-5 and TRBJ2-7, with 9 bases lining up with TRBD2. The J segment lost 4 bases and the V segment lost 6 bases, leaving 4 bases of the junction unmatched. The CDR3 has 13 residues. Germline V gene lookup returns CDR1 MNHEY and CDR2 SVGAGI.

This clonotype was found many times. The chain links TRBV19 to TRBJ2-4; tentative D call: TRBD1 (5 bases). V was trimmed by 5 bases and J by 2 bases, leaving 16 bases between them. The CDR3 sequence is 16 residues long. Germline assignment: CDR1 LNHDA and CDR2 SQIVND (reference sequence). The CDR3 sequence: CASSFEPRESKNIQYF. As DNA, the CDR3 is TGTGCCAGTAGTTTTGAGCCCAGGGAATCCAAAAACATTCAGTACTTC. Supplemented by reference TRBV19 and TRBJ2-4, the full variable domain reads DGGITQSPKYLFRKEGQNVTLSCEQNLNHDAMYWYRQDPGQGLRLIYYSQIVNDFQKGDIAEGYSVSREKKESFPLTVTSAQKNPTAFYLCASSFEPRESKNIQYFGAGTRLSVL.

V usage is TRBV7-8 and J usage is TRBJ2-7; TRBD1 matches 9 bases. J was trimmed by 4 bases and V by 7 bases; bases with no gene match: 11. CDR1 and CDR2 from the germline V gene are SGHVS and FQNEAQ. There are 15 residues in the CDR3. CDR3 residues: CASTMGQGIIYEQYF. Here the CDR3 DNA reads TGTGCCAGCACCATGGGACAGGGAATAATTTACGAGCAGTACTTC.

This clonotype has ten or more counts. The CDR3 nucleotides are TGTGCCAGCAGCTTAGTTTCCCCAAATGAAAAACTGTTTTTT. Its protein product is CASSLVSPNEKLFF. This sequence joins TRBV7-9 and TRBJ1-4, with D hard to call. The CDR3 covers 14 residues. Trimming shortened V by 1 base and J by 5 bases, and 8 bases separated the two germline ends. Germline CDR1 is SEHNR and CDR2 is FQNEAQ (reference sequence).

The sample holds many counts of this clonotype. The chain employs TRBV30 and TRBJ1-5, with D unclear. The CDR3 runs 14 residues. The germline gives CDR1 GTSNPN, CDR2 SVGIG (reference sequence). Between the trimmed V and J ends, which lost 2 bases and 4 bases, there was a span of 12 bases. The CDR3 sequence: CAWSFTTSNQPQHF. The CDR3 DNA follows: TGTGCCTGGAGTTTTACAACCTCTAATCAGCCCCAGCATTTT.

V and J are TRBV12-3 or TRBV12-4 and TRBJ2-3; D is possibly TRBD1 or TRBD2 (6 bases each). The CDR3 is 14 amino acids. The germline V and J ends were trimmed by 8 bases and 1 base, with 13 bases remaining between them. CDR3 nucleotides: TGTGCCAGCCAGTCGGAGGGGGGCACAGATACGCAGTATTTT. As protein: CASQSEGGTDTQYF.

This clonotype appeared many times. The chain couples TRBV30 to TRBJ1-5; 9 bases match TRBD1. The CDR3 is 13 residues long. Germline V gene data show CDR1 as GTSNPN and CDR2 as SVGIG (reference sequence). The trim removed 5 bases at V and 6 bases at J, leaving 5 bases unmatched. CDR3 loop: CAWRTGDLQPQHF. The DNA of the CDR3 is TGTGCCTGGCGGACAGGGGATCTTCAGCCCCAGCATTTT.

This clonotype was counted ten times or more. V and J are TRBV9 and TRBJ1-6; D call uncertain. V lost 0 bases, J lost 0 bases, and 4 bases lay in between. Germline lookup yields CDR1 SGDLS and CDR2 YYNGEE. CDR3 length: 15 amino acids. The CDR3: CASSVASSYNSPLHF. The CDR3, as DNA: TGTGCCAGCAGCGTAGCAAGCTCCTATAATTCACCCCTCCACTTT.

V and J are TRBV3-1 and TRBJ2-3; D is undetermined. The V end lost 0 bases, the J end lost 2 bases, and 18 bases lay between the germline ends. CDR3 length: 18 amino acids. Germline lookup yields CDR1 LGHDT and CDR2 YNNKEL (reference sequence). DNA for the CDR3: TGTGCCAGCAGCCAAGAAACCTCCGGTGGTACCACCACAGATACGCAGTATTTT. Translation: CASSQETSGGTTTDTQYF.

In its sample, this clonotype was seen many times. This CDR3 reads CSVVAPGANVLTF. CDR3 DNA sequence: TGCAGCGTTGTAGCCCCTGGGGCCAACGTCCTGACTTTC. V usage is TRBV29-1 and J usage is TRBJ2-6; no clear D gene. Germline V gene lookup returns CDR1 SQVTM and CDR2 ANQGSEA. Trimming stripped 4 bases from V and 2 bases from J, with 6 bases between. The length of the CDR3 is 13 residues.

This clonotype was picked up many times. The genes are TRBV4-1 and TRBJ2-4; possible D gene TRBD1, 6 bases. The CDR3 has 15 amino acids. V lost 4 bases and J lost 5, with 15 bases in between. Per the germline V gene, CDR1 is MGHRA and CDR2 is YSYEKL. CDR3 DNA sequence: TGCGCCAGCAGCCTCCTGAAAGGGGGTCAAAACATTCAGTACTTC. Encoded protein: CASSLLKGGQNIQYF.

Note on this clonotype: This clone may be a read error of a much larger clone one base away. This chain uses TRBV12-3 or TRBV12-4 with TRBJ1-3, with D possibly being TRBD1 (6 bases). Trimming pared 8 bases from V and 11 bases from J, leaving 19 bases between. CDR3 length: 13 amino acids. The CDR3 DNA follows: TGTGCCAGCGGCCCGCCGGGACATCGTCCCATATATTTT. Protein sequence: CASGPPGHRPIYF.

This clonotype was observed a few times. The rearrangement joins TRBV27 to TRBJ1-1; tentative D call: TRBD1 (5 bases). The V end was cut by 4 bases, the J end by 1 base, with 13 bases between. The CDR3 extends over 15 amino acids. Germline assignment: CDR1 MNHEY and CDR2 SMNVEV (reference sequence). DNA for the CDR3: TGTGCCAGCAGTTCAAGGGGAGTACCGAACACTGAAGCTTTCTTT. This encodes CASSSRGVPNTEAFF.

This clonotype was counted only a few times. The V call is TRBV30, the J call TRBJ2-7; D gene unclear. CDR1 is GTSNPN and CDR2 is SVGIG in the germline V gene (reference sequence). V was clipped by 3 bases and J by 0 bases, with 6 bases between them. The CDR3 consists of 12 residues. The CDR3 DNA reads TGTGCCTGGAGGACCCCCTCCTACGAGCAGTACTTC. It translates to CAWRTPSYEQYF.

The rearrangement joins TRBV4-3 to TRBJ1-5; tentative D call: TRBD1 (5 bases). Deletions cut 0 bases from V and 0 bases from J, with 12 bases between. CDR1 and CDR2 (germline): LGHNA, YSLEER. The CDR3 is 17 amino acids. The CDR3 DNA reads as TGCGCCAGCAGCCAAGATCTGACAGTCAATAGCAATCAGCCCCAGCATTTT. Its translation: CASSQDLTVNSNQPQHF.

In regard to this clonotype: The junction does not match germline at one end; this may be a read error. The chain uses TRBV25-1 and TRBJ1-1; tentative D call: TRBD1 (6 bases). CDR3 length equals 13 residues. Germline V gives CDR1 MGHDK, CDR2 SYGVNS. The DNA of the CDR3 is TGTGCCAGCGGTGAATACATCGGACAGGAAGCTTTCTTT. Translated, it gives CASGEYIGQEAFF.